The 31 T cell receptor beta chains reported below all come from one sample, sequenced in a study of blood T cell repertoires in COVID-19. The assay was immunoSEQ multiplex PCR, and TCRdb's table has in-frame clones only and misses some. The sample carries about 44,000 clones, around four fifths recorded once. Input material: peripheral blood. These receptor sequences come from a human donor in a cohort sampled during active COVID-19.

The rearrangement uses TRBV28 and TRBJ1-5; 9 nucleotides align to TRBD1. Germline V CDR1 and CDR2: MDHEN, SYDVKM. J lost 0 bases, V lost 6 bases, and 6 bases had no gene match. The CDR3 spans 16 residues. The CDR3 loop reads CASRTGGGYSNQPQHF. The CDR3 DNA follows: TGTGCCAGCAGGACAGGGGGGGGATATAGCAATCAGCCCCAGCATTTT. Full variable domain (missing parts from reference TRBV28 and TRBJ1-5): DVKVTQSSRYLVKRTGEKVFLECVQDMDHENMFWYRQDPGLGLRLIYFSYDVKMKEKGDIPEGYSVSREKKERFSLILESASTNQTSMYLCASRTGGGYSNQPQHFGDGTRLSIL.

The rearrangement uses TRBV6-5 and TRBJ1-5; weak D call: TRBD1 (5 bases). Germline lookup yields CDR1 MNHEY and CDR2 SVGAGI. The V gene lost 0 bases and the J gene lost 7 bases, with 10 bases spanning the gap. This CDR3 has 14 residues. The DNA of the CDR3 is TGTGCCAGCAGTTACTCGGGGGGTGGGCAGCCCCAGCATTTT. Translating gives CASSYSGGGQPQHF.

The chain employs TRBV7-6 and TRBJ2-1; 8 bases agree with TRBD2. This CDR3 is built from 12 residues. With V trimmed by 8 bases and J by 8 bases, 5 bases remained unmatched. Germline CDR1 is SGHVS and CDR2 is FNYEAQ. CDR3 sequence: CASGREGDEQFF. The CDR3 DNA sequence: TGTGCCAGCGGACGGGAGGGCGATGAGCAGTTCTTC.

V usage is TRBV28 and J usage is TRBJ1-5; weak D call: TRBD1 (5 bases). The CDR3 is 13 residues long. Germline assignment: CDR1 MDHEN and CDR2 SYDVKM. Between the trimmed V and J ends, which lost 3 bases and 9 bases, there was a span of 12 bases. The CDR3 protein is CASSLIGARPQHF. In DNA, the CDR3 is TGTGCCAGCAGTTTGATAGGGGCAAGGCCCCAGCATTTT.

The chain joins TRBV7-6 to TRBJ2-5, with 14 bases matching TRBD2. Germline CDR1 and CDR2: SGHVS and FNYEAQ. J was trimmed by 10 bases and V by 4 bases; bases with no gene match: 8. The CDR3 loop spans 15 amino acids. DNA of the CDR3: TGTGCCAGCAGCTCAAAGGGACTAGCGGGGGAGGTCCAGTACTTC. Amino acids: CASSSKGLAGEVQYF. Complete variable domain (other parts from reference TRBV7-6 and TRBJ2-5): GAGVSQSPRYKVTKRGQDVALRCDPISGHVSLYWYRQALGQGPEFLTYFNYEAQQDKSGLPNDRFSAERPEGSISTLTIQRTEQRDSAMYRCASSSKGLAGEVQYFGPGTRLLVL.

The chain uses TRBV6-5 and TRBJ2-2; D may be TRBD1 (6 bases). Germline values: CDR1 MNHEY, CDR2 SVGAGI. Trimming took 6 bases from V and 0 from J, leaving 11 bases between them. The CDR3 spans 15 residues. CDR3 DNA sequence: TGTGCCAGCAGGAGGACAGCTGCGAACACCGGGGAGCTGTTTTTT. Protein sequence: CASRRTAANTGELFF.

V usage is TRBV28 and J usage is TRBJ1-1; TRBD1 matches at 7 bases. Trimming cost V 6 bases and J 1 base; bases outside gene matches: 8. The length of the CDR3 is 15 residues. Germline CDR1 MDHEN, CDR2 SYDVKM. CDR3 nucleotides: TGTGCCAGCAGCCCACGACAGGGATGGAACACTGAAGCTTTCTTT. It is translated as CASSPRQGWNTEAFF.

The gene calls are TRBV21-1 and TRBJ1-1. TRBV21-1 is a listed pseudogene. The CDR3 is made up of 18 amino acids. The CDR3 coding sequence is TGTGCCAGCAGCAAAGTGGGCGCGGGAAGGATCATGAACACTGAAGCTTTCTTT. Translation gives CASSKVGAGRIMNTEAFF.

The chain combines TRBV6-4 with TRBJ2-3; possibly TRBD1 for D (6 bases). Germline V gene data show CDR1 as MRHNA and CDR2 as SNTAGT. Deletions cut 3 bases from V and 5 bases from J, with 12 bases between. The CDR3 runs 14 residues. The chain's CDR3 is CASSEQGPGDTQYF. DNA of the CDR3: TGTGCCAGCAGTGAACAGGGTCCGGGAGATACGCAGTATTTT.

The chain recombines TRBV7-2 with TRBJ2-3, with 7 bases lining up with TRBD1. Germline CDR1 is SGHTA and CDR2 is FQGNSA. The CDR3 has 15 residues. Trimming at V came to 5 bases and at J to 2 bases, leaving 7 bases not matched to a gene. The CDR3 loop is CASSRGQPATDTQYF. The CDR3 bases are TGTGCCAGCAGCCGGGGACAGCCGGCCACAGATACGCAGTATTTT. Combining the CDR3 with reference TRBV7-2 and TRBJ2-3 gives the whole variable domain GAGVSQSPSNKVTEKGKDVELRCDPISGHTALYWYRQSLGQGLEFLIYFQGNSAPDKSGLPSDRFSAERTGGSVSTLTIQRTQQEDSAVYLCASSRGQPATDTQYFGPGTRLTVL.

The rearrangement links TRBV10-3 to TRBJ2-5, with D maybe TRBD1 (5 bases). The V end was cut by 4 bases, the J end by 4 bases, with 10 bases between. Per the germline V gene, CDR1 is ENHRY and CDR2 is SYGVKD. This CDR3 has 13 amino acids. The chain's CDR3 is CAISVIRGETQYF. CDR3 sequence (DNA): TGTGCCATCAGTGTTATTAGGGGAGAGACCCAGTACTTC.

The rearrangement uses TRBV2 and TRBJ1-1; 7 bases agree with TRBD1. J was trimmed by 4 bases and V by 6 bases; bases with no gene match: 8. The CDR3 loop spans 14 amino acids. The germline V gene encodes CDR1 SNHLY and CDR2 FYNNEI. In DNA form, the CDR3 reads TGTGCCAGCAGCGACCAGGGGGTAGTCACTGAAGCTTTCTTT. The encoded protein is CASSDQGVVTEAFF. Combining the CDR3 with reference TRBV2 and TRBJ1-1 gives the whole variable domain EPEVTQTPSHQVTQMGQEVILRCVPISNHLYFYWYRQILGQKVEFLVSFYNNEISEKSEIFDDQFSVERPDGSNFTLKIRSTKLEDSAMYFCASSDQGVVTEAFFGQGTRLTVV.

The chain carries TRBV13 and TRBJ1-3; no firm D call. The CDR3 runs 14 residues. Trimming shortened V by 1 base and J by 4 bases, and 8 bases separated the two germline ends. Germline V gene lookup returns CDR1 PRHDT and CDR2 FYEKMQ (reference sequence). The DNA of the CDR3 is TGTGCCAGCAGCTTAGCCCGGTACGGAAACACCATATATTTT. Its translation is CASSLARYGNTIYF.

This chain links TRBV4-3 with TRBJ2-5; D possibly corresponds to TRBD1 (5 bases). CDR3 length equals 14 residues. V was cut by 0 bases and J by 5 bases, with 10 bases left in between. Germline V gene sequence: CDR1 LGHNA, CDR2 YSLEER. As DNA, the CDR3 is TGCGCCAGCAGCCAAGAACGGGCAGGGGAGACCCAGTACTTC. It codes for CASSQERAGETQYF.

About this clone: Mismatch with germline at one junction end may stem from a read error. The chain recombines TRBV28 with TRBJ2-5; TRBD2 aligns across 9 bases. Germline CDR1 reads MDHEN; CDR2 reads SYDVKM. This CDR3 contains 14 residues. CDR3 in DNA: TGTGCCAGCAGCCTGGGCGGGGGGGCCTTCTATTGGAACTTC. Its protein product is CASSLGGGAFYWNF.

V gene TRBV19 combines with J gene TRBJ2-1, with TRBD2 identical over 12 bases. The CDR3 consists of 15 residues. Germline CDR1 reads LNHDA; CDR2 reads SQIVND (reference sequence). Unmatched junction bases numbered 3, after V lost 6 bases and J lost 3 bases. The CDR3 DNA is TGTGCCAGTAGGCAGACTAGCGGGGGCTACAATGAGCAGTTCTTC. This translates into CASRQTSGGYNEQFF. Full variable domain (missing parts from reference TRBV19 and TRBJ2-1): DGGITQSPKYLFRKEGQNVTLSCEQNLNHDAMYWYRQDPGQGLRLIYYSQIVNDFQKGDIAEGYSVSREKKESFPLTVTSAQKNPTAFYLCASRQTSGGYNEQFFGPGTRLTVL.

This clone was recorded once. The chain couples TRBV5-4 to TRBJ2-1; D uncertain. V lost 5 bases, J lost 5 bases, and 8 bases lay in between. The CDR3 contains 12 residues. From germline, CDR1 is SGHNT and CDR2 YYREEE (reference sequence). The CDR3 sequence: CASRAGDNEQFF. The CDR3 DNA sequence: TGTGCCAGCAGGGCTGGAGACAATGAGCAGTTCTTC.

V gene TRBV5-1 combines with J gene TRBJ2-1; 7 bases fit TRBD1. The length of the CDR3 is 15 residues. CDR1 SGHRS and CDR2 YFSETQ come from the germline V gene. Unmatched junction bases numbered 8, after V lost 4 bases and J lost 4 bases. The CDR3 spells CASSAPGQLYNEQFF. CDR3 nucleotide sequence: TGCGCCAGCAGCGCGCCGGGACAGTTATACAATGAGCAGTTCTTC.

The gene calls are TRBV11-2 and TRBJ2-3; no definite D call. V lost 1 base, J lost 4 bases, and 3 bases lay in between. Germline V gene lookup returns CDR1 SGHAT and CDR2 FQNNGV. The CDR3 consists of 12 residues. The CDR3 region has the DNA TGTGCCAGCAGCTTAGCGGCAGATACGCAGTATTTT. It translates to CASSLAADTQYF. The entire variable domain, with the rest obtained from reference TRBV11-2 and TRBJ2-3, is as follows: EAGVAQSPRYKIIEKRQSVAFWCNPISGHATLYWYQQILGQGPKLLIQFQNNGVVDDSQLPKDRFSAERLKGVDSTLKIQPAKLEDSAVYLCASSLAADTQYFGPGTRLTVL.

CDR3 sequence: CASSLAQTTGELFF. The CDR3 DNA sequence: TGCGCCAGCAGCTTGGCACAGACCACCGGGGAGCTGTTTTTT. The chain recombines TRBV5-1 with TRBJ2-2; D gene ambiguous. V was clipped by 0 bases and J by 4 bases, with 7 bases between them. The CDR3 is 14 amino acids. The germline V gene has CDR1 SGHRS and CDR2 YFSETQ. The variable domain in full, with the rest retrieved from reference TRBV5-1 and TRBJ2-2, is KAGVTQTPRYLIKTRGQQVTLSCSPISGHRSVSWYQQTPGQGLQFLFEYFSETQRNKGNFPGRFSGRQFSNSRSEMNVSTLELGDSALYLCASSLAQTTGELFFGEGSRLTVL.

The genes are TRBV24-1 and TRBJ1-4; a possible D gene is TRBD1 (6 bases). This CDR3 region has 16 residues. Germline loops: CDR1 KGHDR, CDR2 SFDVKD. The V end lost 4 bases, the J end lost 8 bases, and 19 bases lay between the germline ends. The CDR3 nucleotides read TGTGCCACCAGTGAGCCAGGACAGCGCAACCCAGAAAAACTGTTTTTT. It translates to CATSEPGQRNPEKLFF.

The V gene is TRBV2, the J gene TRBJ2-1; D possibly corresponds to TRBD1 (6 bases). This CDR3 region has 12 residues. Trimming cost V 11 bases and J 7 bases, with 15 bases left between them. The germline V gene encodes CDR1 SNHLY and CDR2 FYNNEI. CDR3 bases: TGTGCCTCACGACAGGTCGGGAATGAGCAGTTCTTC. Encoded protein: CASRQVGNEQFF. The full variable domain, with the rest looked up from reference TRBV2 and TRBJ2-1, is EPEVTQTPSHQVTQMGQEVILRCVPISNHLYFYWYRQILGQKVEFLVSFYNNEISEKSEIFDDQFSVERPDGSNFTLKIRSTKLEDSAMYFCASRQVGNEQFFGPGTRLTVL.

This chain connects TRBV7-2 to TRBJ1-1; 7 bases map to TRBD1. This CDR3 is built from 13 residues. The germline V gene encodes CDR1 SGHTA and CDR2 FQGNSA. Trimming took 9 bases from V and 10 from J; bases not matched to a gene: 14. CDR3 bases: TGTGCCAGGCCAGACAGGGCGCGTTTCGGAGCTTTCTTT. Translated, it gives CARPDRARFGAFF.

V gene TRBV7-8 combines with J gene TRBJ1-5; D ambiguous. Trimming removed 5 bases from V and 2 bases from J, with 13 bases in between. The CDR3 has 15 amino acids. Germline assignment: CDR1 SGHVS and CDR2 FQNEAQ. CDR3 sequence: CASSAIEFGNQPQHF. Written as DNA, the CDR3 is TGTGCCAGCAGCGCAATCGAGTTCGGCAATCAGCCCCAGCATTTT.

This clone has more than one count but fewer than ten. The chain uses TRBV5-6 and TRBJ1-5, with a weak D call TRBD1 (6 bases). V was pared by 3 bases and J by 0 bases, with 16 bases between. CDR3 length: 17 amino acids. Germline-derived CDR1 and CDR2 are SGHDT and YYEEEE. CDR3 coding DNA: TGTGCCAGCAGCTCAAAAGCAGAGGGGGTTAGCAATCAGCCCCAGCATTTT. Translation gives CASSSKAEGVSNQPQHF.

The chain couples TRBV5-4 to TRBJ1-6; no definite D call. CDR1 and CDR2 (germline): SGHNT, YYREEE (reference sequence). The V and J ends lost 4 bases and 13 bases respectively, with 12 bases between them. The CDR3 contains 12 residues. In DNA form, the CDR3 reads TGTGCCAGCAGCCCGAACACCGGGCCCCTCCACTTT. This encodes CASSPNTGPLHF.

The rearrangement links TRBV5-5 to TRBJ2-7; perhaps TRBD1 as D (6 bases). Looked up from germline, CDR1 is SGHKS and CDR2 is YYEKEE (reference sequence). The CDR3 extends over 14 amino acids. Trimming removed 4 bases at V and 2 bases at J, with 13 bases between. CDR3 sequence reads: CASSGVGQTYEQYV. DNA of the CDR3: TGTGCCAGCAGCGGGGTGGGACAAACCTACGAGCAGTACGTC.

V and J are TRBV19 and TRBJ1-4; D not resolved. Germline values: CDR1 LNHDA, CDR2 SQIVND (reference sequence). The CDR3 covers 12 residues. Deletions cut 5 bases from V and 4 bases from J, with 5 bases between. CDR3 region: CASSPINEKLFF. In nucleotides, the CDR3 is TGTGCCAGTAGTCCTATTAATGAAAAACTGTTTTTT.

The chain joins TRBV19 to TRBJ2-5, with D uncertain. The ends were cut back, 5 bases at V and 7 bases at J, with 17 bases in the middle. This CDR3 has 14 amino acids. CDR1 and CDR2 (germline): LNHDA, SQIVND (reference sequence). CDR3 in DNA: TGTGCCAGTAGTCGAGATCATGAGGTTGCGACCCAGTACTTC. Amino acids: CASSRDHEVATQYF.

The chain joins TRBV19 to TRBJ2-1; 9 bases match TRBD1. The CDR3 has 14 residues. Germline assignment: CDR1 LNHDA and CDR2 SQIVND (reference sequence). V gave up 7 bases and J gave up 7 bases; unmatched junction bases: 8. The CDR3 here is CASISGQGENEQFF. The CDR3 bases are TGTGCCAGTATCTCGGGACAGGGCGAGAATGAGCAGTTCTTC.

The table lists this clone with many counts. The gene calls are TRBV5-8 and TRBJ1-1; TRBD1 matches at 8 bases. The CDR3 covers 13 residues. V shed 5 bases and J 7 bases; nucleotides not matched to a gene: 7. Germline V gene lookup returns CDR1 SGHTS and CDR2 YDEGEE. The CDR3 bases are TGTGCCAGCAGGAGGCAGGGGGCCGGTGAAGCTTTCTTT. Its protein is CASRRQGAGEAFF.